This T cell receptor beta chain comes out of a study of blood T cells in healthy people across ages. Study-level findings and limits: PBMCs left unsorted prevented a conclusive naive versus antigen-experienced comparison.

The CDR3 covers 16 residues. Trimming took off 4 bases at V and 3 bases at J, with 18 bases between the two ends. Looked up from germline, CDR1 is SGDLS and CDR2 is YYNGEE. Then a second PCR, running roughly 7 to 11 cycles, was carried out with a sample-barcoded 5' primer and a J-beta primer mix. TCRdb reanalysed the 5' RACE reads using MiXCR and keeps one entry per CDR3 protein. Of roughly 680,000 distinct CDR3 sequences in the sample, about 50% were seen once. As concerns this clonotype: Its target is unknown. The CDR3 ends on some other residue instead of the conserved phenylalanine or tryptophan, so this is likely a read error.

The people who gave samples were healthy Caucasians from Russia, aged about 6 to 100. The sample was blood. The sequence came from a woman over 75 in good health. This sequence joins TRBV9 and TRBJ2-3, with D tentatively TRBD1 or TRBD2 (5 bases each). The CDR3 region is CASSPGPGLPTDTQYY. CDR3 in DNA: TGTGCCAGCAGCCCTGGGCCGGGGCTACCGACAGATACGCAGTATTAT.